The clone carrying this TCR beta chain appeared a single time. Per the authors' pipeline: Amplification from reference gene primers served as the basis for estimated nucleated cell counts. The table came from immunoSEQ multiplex PCR; TCRdb's copy has only in-frame clones and leaves some out. D and trimming come from the DNA, and the V and J calls and clone size come from that table. The repertoire includes under 300,000 clones, roughly four fifths of them detected once, and under 15% sits in the top ten. The entry originates in a study of blood T cell repertoires in COVID-19. Across the study: Acute and convalescent COVID-19 samples came from the United States, Italy and Spain. Sources were T cells, B-cell-depleted T cells, or PBMCs; the material itself was cDNA or gDNA.

Per germline, CDR1 SNHLY and CDR2 FYNNEI. Trimming removed 4 bases from V and 4 bases from J, with 22 bases in between. The length of the CDR3 is 17 residues. The material sequenced was peripheral blood. The chain combines TRBV2 with TRBJ1-2; D not resolved. This sequence originates from a woman aged 60-75 years with active or convalescent COVID-19. CDR3 sequence (DNA): TGTGCCAGCAGTGGAGACCCCAGTAGAGGGTGGTCCTATGGCTACACCTTC. Translating gives CASSGDPSRGWSYGYTF.